The T cell receptor beta chain under discussion was sequenced for a study of cytomegalovirus exposure and HLA in healthy donors. Background on the study: As released early, the data held about 85 million unique TCRs from HLA-typed donors.

General study points: TCR beta chains numbering more than 150 were designated cytomegalovirus-associated. In an earlier analysis, about 90% or about 30%: the productive usage of most TCR beta V segments. By a later analysis, the bulk of CMV-associated TCR beta chains appeared HLA-restricted.

PCR primers comprised 60 Vbeta and 13 Jbeta primers. The assay was immunoSEQ multiplex PCR, and TCRdb's table has in-frame clones only and misses some. Here the sample spans around 210,000 clones, roughly 73% being singletons. CDR3 length: 16 amino acids. CDR1 is LNHNV and CDR2 is YYDKDF in the germline V gene (reference sequence). Trimming removed 9 bases at V and 4 bases at J, with 22 bases between. This clone has a handful of counts. What it recognizes is unknown. Sequencing was performed on PBMCs. This clonotype originated in a boy younger than 18 in good health and CMV-seronegative. V usage is TRBV15 and J usage is TRBJ2-1, with D perhaps matching TRBD2 (5 bases). Here the CDR3 reads CATRSLGGRVYNEQFF. The DNA of the CDR3 is TGTGCCACTAGATCCCTCGGCGGGCGAGTGTACAATGAGCAGTTCTTC.